The subject of this entry is one TCR beta chain. The antigen it recognizes is unknown. It has no much larger one-base neighbor in the sample; base qualities were not kept. This sample was included in a study of CD4+ T cells in melanoma (dated by TCRdb to between 2021 and 2024). Concerning the study at large: The study investigated neoantigen-specific CD4+ T cells in human melanoma.

The CDR3 starts with the cysteine, ends with the phenylalanine, and has 14 residues. Just the 42-base CDR3 DNA is kept, in frame starting at base 1. The junction carries 16 bases between V and J, which are trimmed by 4 bases and 8 bases respectively. From the germline V gene, CDR1 is SNHLY and CDR2 is FYNNEI. The donors were people with melanoma. Points the paper makes about the study in general: The report described a correlation between neoantigen-specific CD4+ T cells and the function of CD8+ T cells, macrophages and B cells. Neoantigen-specific CD4+ T cells in melanoma were reported to have a range of differentiation states.

Preparation of the library involved the immunoSEQ multiplex PCR assay. TCRdb retrieved this table from immuneACCESS and kept in-frame rearrangements only. Not all clones are present; in checked studies, unresolved V genes account for under half, and no reason is known for the remainder. This sample gives about 140,000 clones in total; about nine tenths of them show up just once. The ten most abundant clones make up 1.5% to 1.7% of the sample. Rearrangement joined TRBV2 to TRBJ2-3; confidence is insufficient to name the D gene. The clonotype originates from a human donor with melanoma. This receptor has the CDR3 CASSGRLGPSTQYF. The sequenced DNA: TGTGCCAGCAGTGGCCGACTTGGCCCCAGTACGCAGTATTTT.